This T cell receptor beta chain is from a study of blood T cell repertoires in COVID-19. As originally analysed: From reference gene primer amplification, estimates of nucleated cell counts were derived. Profiled with immunoSEQ multiplex PCR; TCRdb holds only in-frame clones, not every one. V and J calls and clone size are given by that table; D and trimming were obtained from the DNA. The data hold approximately 480,000 clones, with approximately 90% observed a single time. Everyone who took part was roughly 18 to 90 years old, and they came from about two dozen US areas. V was clipped by 0 bases and J by 8 bases, with 16 bases between them. This CDR3 comprises 15 residues. From germline, CDR1 is LNHNV and CDR2 YYDKDF (reference sequence).

The TCR comes from a woman between 18 and 29 years old who had recovered from COVID-19. Sequencing used PBMCs or T cells enriched from blood (not recorded which). The chain carries TRBV15 and TRBJ1-2; a weak D match, TRBD1 (5 bases). The CDR3 loop reads CATSRESAGEKGYTF. CDR3 bases: TGTGCCACCAGCAGAGAATCGGCGGGGGAAAAAGGCTACACCTTC.